The 20 T cell receptor beta chains reported below all come from one sample, sequenced in a study of cytotoxic CD8 clonotypes in ibrutinib-treated CLL. Some clones are missing from TCRdb's copy, which holds only in-frame ones; the method was immunoSEQ multiplex PCR. Here the sample spans 27,000 or so clones, roughly 85% being singletons. The sequencing used PBMCs, collected after 24 months of ibrutinib treatment. Receptors originate from a human donor with chronic lymphocytic leukemia.

The V gene is TRBV2, the J gene TRBJ1-1; D call uncertain. With 5 bases removed from V and 3 bases from J, the gap between germline ends came to 10 bases. Germline CDR1 reads SNHLY; CDR2 reads FYNNEI. This CDR3 comprises 13 residues. Here the CDR3 reads CASSFEADTEAFF. The CDR3 nucleotides are TGTGCCAGCAGTTTTGAGGCGGACACTGAAGCTTTCTTT.

J is TRBJ1-1 and V is TRBV7-9; D might be TRBD1 (5 bases). V lost 5 bases to trimming and J lost 5 bases, with 12 bases between them. The germline gives CDR1 SEHNR, CDR2 FQNEAQ (reference sequence). The CDR3 has 13 amino acids. CDR3 nucleotides: TGTGCCAGCAGCCCAGGGTTGAGTACTGAAGCTTTCTTT. It specifies CASSPGLSTEAFF.

The genes are TRBV5-4 and TRBJ2-3; TRBD2 matches at 8 bases. This CDR3 comprises 18 residues. Germline V CDR1 and CDR2: SGHNT, YYREEE (reference sequence). V lost 2 bases to trimming and J lost 5 bases; unmatched junction nucleotides: 16. The CDR3 nucleotides are TGTGCCAGCAGCTTAGTGATTAGGAGCGGGGGAAGGGTAGATACGCAGTATTTT. Protein product: CASSLVIRSGGRVDTQYF.

This chain links TRBV15 with TRBJ1-1, with TRBD1 matching over 7 bases. The junction had 4 bases not matched to a gene; V was cut back by 6 bases and J by 0 bases. Germline V CDR1 and CDR2: LNHNV, YYDKDF (reference sequence). The CDR3 is made up of 14 amino acids. The CDR3 region is CATSYGTVNTEAFF. The CDR3 DNA follows: TGTGCCACCAGTTACGGGACAGTGAACACTGAAGCTTTCTTT.

By frequency in the sample, this clone is large. The V call is TRBV14, the J call TRBJ2-7, with D possibly matching TRBD2 (6 bases). V gave up 4 bases and J gave up 3 bases, with 13 bases separating them. Germline CDR1 SGHDN, CDR2 FVKESK. This CDR3 has 14 amino acids. The CDR3 DNA sequence: TGTGCCAGCAGCCGGACGGGGGAAATCTACGAGCAGTACTTC. It codes for CASSRTGEIYEQYF.

This chain joins TRBV7-2 and TRBJ2-7; D unclear. V lost 6 bases and J lost 0, with 3 bases in between. The CDR3 runs to 11 residues. Germline V lookup: CDR1 SGHTA, CDR2 FQGNSA. CDR3 amino acids: CASRSSYEQYF. CDR3 DNA sequence: TGTGCCAGCAGATCCTCCTACGAGCAGTACTTC.

This rearrangement joins TRBV2 to TRBJ2-7; no clear D gene. V dropped 5 bases and J dropped 0 bases, with 26 bases sitting between them. This CDR3 comprises 19 residues. Germline V CDR1 and CDR2: SNHLY, FYNNEI. The CDR3 is CASSLDQPTWSPRSYEQYF. The CDR3 region has the DNA TGTGCCAGCAGTTTAGACCAGCCTACATGGTCCCCCCGCTCCTACGAGCAGTACTTC.

This chain joins TRBV19 and TRBJ1-1, with TRBD1 identical over 8 bases. Germline CDR1 and CDR2: LNHDA and SQIVND (reference sequence). The CDR3 runs 13 residues. Germline trimming cut 3 bases from V and 6 bases from J; bases unmatched to any gene: 3. CDR3 sequence: CASSIGTGAEAFF. In DNA, the CDR3 is TGTGCCAGTAGTATCGGGACAGGAGCTGAAGCTTTCTTT.

The rearrangement uses TRBV28 and TRBJ1-5; D unclear. CDR1 and CDR2 (germline): MDHEN, SYDVKM. There are 16 residues in the CDR3. Trimming took off 2 bases at V and 2 bases at J, with 13 bases between the two ends. CDR3 coding DNA: TGTGCCAGCAGTTTAAGGCAGGCACTTGGCAATCAGCCCCAGCATTTT. Translation gives CASSLRQALGNQPQHF. Using reference TRBV28 and TRBJ1-5 for the parts outside the CDR3, the full variable domain is DVKVTQSSRYLVKRTGEKVFLECVQDMDHENMFWYRQDPGLGLRLIYFSYDVKMKEKGDIPEGYSVSREKKERFSLILESASTNQTSMYLCASSLRQALGNQPQHFGDGTRLSIL.

In this sample, this clone turned up once. CDR3 sequence: CASSLALDGRQPQHF. CDR3 coding DNA: TGTGCCAGCAGCTTAGCTTTGGATGGTAGACAGCCCCAGCATTTT. The chain carries TRBV7-8 and TRBJ1-5; D is unresolved. Trimming removed 0 bases from V and 7 bases from J, with 13 bases in between. There are 15 residues in the CDR3. CDR1 SGHVS and CDR2 FQNEAQ come from the germline V gene.

The genes are TRBV2 and TRBJ2-7; D possibly corresponds to TRBD1 (6 bases). There are 13 residues in the CDR3. V was shortened by 7 bases and J by 5 bases, with 15 bases between the two germline ends. CDR1 and CDR2 (germline): SNHLY, FYNNEI. The CDR3 sequence: CASTVQGTHEQYF. The CDR3 region has the DNA TGTGCCAGCACTGTACAGGGCACCCACGAGCAGTACTTC.

V gene TRBV5-4 combines with J gene TRBJ2-3; TRBD2 matches 10 bases. The ends lost 3 bases at V and 0 bases at J; junction bases unmatched: 10. The CDR3 contains 18 residues. Germline CDR1 SGHNT, CDR2 YYREEE (reference sequence). In DNA form, the CDR3 reads TGTGCCAGCAGCTCAGTAATCGCTAGCGGGGGCAGCACAGATACGCAGTATTTT. Residues: CASSSVIASGGSTDTQYF.

The V and J genes are TRBV6-5 and TRBJ1-2; D remains ambiguous. The CDR3 length is 14 residues. CDR1 is MNHEY, CDR2 SVGAGI, per germline. V shed 0 bases and J shed 2 bases, with 7 bases lying between them. DNA of the CDR3: TGTGCCAGCAGTTACTCCAGGCAGAACTATGGCTACACCTTC. This sequence encodes CASSYSRQNYGYTF.

The gene calls are TRBV9 and TRBJ2-3, with D tentatively TRBD1 or TRBD2 (5 bases each). Germline loops: CDR1 SGDLS, CDR2 YYNGEE. The CDR3 length is 14 residues. Trimming left V 4 bases short and J 2 bases short, with 11 bases between. CDR3 sequence: CASSRDQVTDTQYF. The DNA of the CDR3 is TGTGCCAGCAGCCGGGACCAAGTCACAGATACGCAGTATTTT.

This clone was seen only a few times. The chain is built from TRBV2 and TRBJ1-5; D gene uncertain. The CDR3 runs to 14 residues. V was trimmed by 7 bases and J by 4 bases, leaving 14 bases between them. Germline CDR1 and CDR2: SNHLY and FYNNEI. In DNA, the CDR3 is TGTGCCAGCACCCCGGGCACGAGAAATCAGCCCCAGCATTTT. This encodes CASTPGTRNQPQHF.

This clone was counted once. This sequence joins TRBV6-6 and TRBJ2-5; 8 bases map to TRBD2. Germline V CDR1 and CDR2: MNHNY, SVGAGI (reference sequence). The length of the CDR3 is 16 residues. J gave up 0 bases and V 1 base, and 4 bases lay outside the gene matches. The CDR3 reads CASSYFGGGYQETQYF. DNA of the CDR3: TGTGCCAGCAGTTACTTTGGCGGGGGGTACCAAGAGACCCAGTACTTC.

The chain is built from TRBV9 and TRBJ1-4; TRBD1 matches 8 bases. With 3 bases clipped from V and 6 bases from J, the junction kept 7 bases outside the gene matches. The length of the CDR3 is 15 residues. Looked up from germline, CDR1 is SGDLS and CDR2 is YYNGEE. The CDR3 nucleotides are TGTGCCAGCAGCGCGCCCGGACAGGGAGATGAAAAACTGTTTTTT. As protein: CASSAPGQGDEKLFF.

The rearrangement joins TRBV5-1 to TRBJ2-1, with 8 bases fitting TRBD1. The CDR3 covers 15 residues. V shed 4 bases, J shed 8 bases, and the junction held 11 bases outside the gene matches. In germline, CDR1 is SGHRS, CDR2 YFSETQ. The CDR3 spells CASSTRTGTADEQFF. CDR3 in DNA: TGCGCCAGCAGCACCCGGACAGGGACGGCTGATGAGCAGTTCTTC.

J is TRBJ2-3 and V is TRBV7-9; D is perhaps TRBD2 (5 bases). V was cut by 1 base and J by 4 bases, with 12 bases left in between. The CDR3 extends over 15 amino acids. The germline gives CDR1 SEHNR, CDR2 FQNEAQ (reference sequence). CDR3 bases: TGTGCCAGCAGCTTAGTTTTTGAGGGCCCAGATACGCAGTATTTT. The encoded protein is CASSLVFEGPDTQYF.

This clone was counted between two and nine times. DNA of the CDR3: TGTGCCAGCAGCCCTACGCGGGACAGAAATTCACCCCTCCACTTT. It encodes CASSPTRDRNSPLHF. The chain employs TRBV6-5 and TRBJ1-6; 7 bases fit TRBD1. This CDR3 contains 15 residues. V trimming: 6 bases; J trimming: 7 bases; junction bases outside the gene matches: 9. Germline loops: CDR1 MNHEY, CDR2 SVGAGI.